These 11 T cell receptor beta chains originate from one sample sequenced in a study of beta chain features in type 1 diabetes. Since all of the isolated RNA was reverse transcribed, expressed TCRB transcripts were what got sequenced. The protocol was immunoSEQ multiplex PCR, while the TCRdb copy is restricted to in-frame clones and leaves out a portion. The table lists 400,000 to 600,000 clones, 30% of them singletons, with about 0.065% in the top ten. Sequencing was done on a sample of naive CD4+ T cells from blood. Receptors were obtained from a young man in good health.

The V and J genes are TRBV7-2 and TRBJ2-5, with D tentatively TRBD2 (7 bases). The CDR3 extends over 13 amino acids. Trimming left V 6 bases short and J 4 bases short, with 12 bases between. Germline assignment: CDR1 SGHTA and CDR2 FQGNSA. CDR3: CASRRGQGETQYF. In nucleotides, the CDR3 is TGTGCCAGCAGGCGGGGGCAGGGAGAGACCCAGTACTTC.

This chain connects TRBV6-1 to TRBJ2-1; a weak D match, TRBD2 (6 bases). The CDR3 runs to 14 residues. The V gene's germline CDR1 is MNHNS and CDR2 SASEGT. Trimming took 6 bases from V and 4 from J, leaving 13 bases between them. CDR3 region: CASRPGENYNEQFF. The CDR3 bases are TGTGCCAGCAGGCCGGGAGAGAATTACAATGAGCAGTTCTTC.

This clone was detected a few times. CDR3 amino acids: CASSLTGAGAFF. In DNA form, the CDR3 reads TGTGCCAGCAGCCTAACAGGGGCGGGAGCTTTCTTT. The J gene is TRBJ1-1, the V gene TRBV6-6, with TRBD1 identical over 7 bases. In germline, CDR1 is MNHNY, CDR2 SVGAGI (reference sequence). The length of the CDR3 is 12 residues. Germline trimming cut 6 bases from V and 10 bases from J; bases unmatched to any gene: 8.

On this clone: The sample has other DNA sequences that encode this CDR3 too. V gene TRBV7-2 combines with J gene TRBJ2-1; 10 positions agree with TRBD1. Germline V lookup: CDR1 SGHTA, CDR2 FQGNSA. Trimming took 5 bases from V and 2 from J; bases not matched to a gene: 3. CDR3 length: 15 residues. The CDR3 is CASSSDRGPYNEQFF. The CDR3 bases are TGTGCCAGCAGCAGCGACAGGGGGCCCTACAATGAGCAGTTCTTC.

The V call is TRBV4-2, the J call TRBJ2-3, with 13 bases matching TRBD2. J was trimmed by 2 bases and V by 7 bases; bases with no gene match: 6. The CDR3 is 16 residues long. Germline values: CDR1 LGHNA, CDR2 YNFKEQ. The DNA for the CDR3 is TGTGCCAGCAAGACTAGCGGGAGGACGACCACAGATACGCAGTATTTT. Its protein product is CASKTSGRTTTDTQYF.

This clone occurred a few times. The rearrangement links TRBV30 to TRBJ1-5; possibly TRBD1 for D (6 bases). V was clipped by 0 bases and J by 2 bases, with 14 bases between them. The CDR3 sequence is 16 residues long. Germline V lookup: CDR1 GTSNPN, CDR2 SVGIG (reference sequence). CDR3: CAWSVKGVVGNQPQHF. CDR3 in DNA: TGTGCCTGGAGTGTAAAGGGGGTGGTTGGCAATCAGCCCCAGCATTTT.

This clone was recorded a few times. The chain uses TRBV14 and TRBJ2-5; D remains unclear. Looked up from germline, CDR1 is SGHDN and CDR2 is FVKESK. This CDR3 contains 12 residues. Trimming stripped 1 base from V and 6 bases from J, with 6 bases between. The CDR3 bases are TGTGCCAGCAGCCAAGGCTTAAAGACCCAGTACTTC. Amino acid sequence: CASSQGLKTQYF. Full variable domain (outside the CDR3, taken from reference TRBV14 and TRBJ2-5): EAGVTQFPSHSVIEKGQTVTLRCDPISGHDNLYWYRRVMGKEIKFLLHFVKESKQDESGMPNNRFLAERTGGTYSTLKVQPAELEDSGVYFCASSQGLKTQYFGPGTRLLVL.

This clone has just a few counts. The chain has TRBV30 and TRBJ1-1; 9 bases agree with TRBD1. Germline CDR1 is GTSNPN and CDR2 is SVGIG (reference sequence). The CDR3 length is 11 residues. Trimming cost V 0 bases and J 13 bases; bases outside gene matches: 3. CDR3 in amino acids: CAWSVQGAVFF. CDR3 DNA sequence: TGTGCCTGGAGTGTACAGGGGGCTGTTTTCTTT.

The rearrangement joins TRBV9 to TRBJ1-5; D is unclear. The CDR3 extends over 15 amino acids. Germline CDR1 is SGDLS and CDR2 is YYNGEE. Trimming removed 0 bases from V and 4 bases from J, with 11 bases in between. The chain's CDR3 is CASSVEAGSNQPQHF. The CDR3 DNA is TGTGCCAGCAGCGTAGAGGCAGGTTCTAATCAGCCCCAGCATTTT.

V usage is TRBV29-1 and J usage is TRBJ2-1; TRBD2 is a possible D gene (6 bases). Germline CDR1 reads SQVTM; CDR2 reads ANQGSEA. V lost 6 bases, J lost 9 bases, and 21 bases lay in between. The CDR3 has 14 residues. The CDR3 DNA sequence: TGCAGCGTCTACCGGGAGACCGTCGAAGGTGAGCAGTTCTTC. It specifies CSVYRETVEGEQFF.

J is TRBJ2-7 and V is TRBV30; 8 bases are a match to TRBD1. Germline CDR1 and CDR2: GTSNPN and SVGIG (reference sequence). The CDR3 covers 13 residues. V lost 4 bases to trimming and J lost 3 bases; unmatched junction nucleotides: 5. The CDR3, as DNA: TGTGCCTGGAAAGGGACAGGCCTCTACGAGCAGTACTTC. Its translation is CAWKGTGLYEQYF. The full variable domain, completed using reference TRBV30 and TRBJ2-7, is SQTIHQWPATLVQPVGSPLSLECTVEGTSNPNLYWYRQAAGRGLQLLFYSVGIGQISSEVPQNLSASRPQDRQFILSSKKLLLSDSGFYLCAWKGTGLYEQYFGPGTRLTVT.